Below, 24 T cell receptor beta chains from the same sample are listed, as sequenced in a study of cytomegalovirus exposure and HLA in healthy donors. The PCR contained 60 Vbeta and 13 Jbeta primers. Assay used: immunoSEQ multiplex PCR; TCRdb lists only in-frame clones, some missing. The table lists roughly 120,000 clones, roughly 74% of them singletons. The material sequenced was PBMCs. The receptors here all came from a woman in her 30s in good health and CMV-seronegative.

This chain uses TRBV5-1 with TRBJ2-3; D is possibly TRBD2 (6 bases). The ends were cut back, 4 bases at V and 1 base at J, with 10 bases in the middle. The germline CDR1 and CDR2 sequences are SGHRS and YFSETQ. The CDR3 runs 14 residues. CDR3 loop: CASSPGTRTDTQYF. The CDR3 coding sequence is TGCGCCAGCAGCCCAGGGACTCGCACAGATACGCAGTATTTT. Based on the CDR3 plus reference TRBV5-1 and TRBJ2-3, the full variable domain is KAGVTQTPRYLIKTRGQQVTLSCSPISGHRSVSWYQQTPGQGLQFLFEYFSETQRNKGNFPGRFSGRQFSNSRSEMNVSTLELGDSALYLCASSPGTRTDTQYFGPGTRLTVL.

This clone was seen a few times. This chain joins TRBV15 and TRBJ2-7; TRBD2 agrees at 7 bases. Germline-derived CDR1 and CDR2 are LNHNV and YYDKDF (reference sequence). The CDR3 spans 18 residues. With V trimmed by 0 bases and J by 3 bases, 14 bases remained unmatched. The CDR3 DNA sequence: TGTGCCACCAGCAGAGACCTTCCAACGGGAGGCGTTCTCTACGAGCAGTACTTC. Translated: CATSRDLPTGGVLYEQYF.

The gene calls are TRBV20-1 and TRBJ1-1; D gene unclear. The CDR3 consists of 11 residues. CDR1 is DFQATT, CDR2 SNEGSKA, per germline (reference sequence). CDR3 loop: CSSAPGCEAFF. The CDR3 DNA is TGCAGCTCCGCTCCCGGTTGTGAAGCTTTCTTT.

The gene calls are TRBV6-1 and TRBJ2-3; a weak D match, TRBD2 (6 bases). The CDR3 is 13 residues long. The germline V gene has CDR1 MNHNS and CDR2 SASEGT. The ends were cut back, 4 bases at V and 3 bases at J, with 8 bases in the middle. Here the CDR3 reads CASSAEGTDTQYF. CDR3 in DNA: TGTGCCAGCAGTGCGGAGGGAACAGATACGCAGTATTTT.

The chain employs TRBV5-1 and TRBJ1-3; TRBD1 aligns across 9 bases. Per germline, CDR1 SGHRS and CDR2 YFSETQ. With V trimmed by 4 bases and J by 0 bases, 5 bases remained unmatched. The CDR3 sequence is 16 residues long. The CDR3 protein is CASSDRDRASGNTIYF. The DNA for the CDR3 is TGCGCCAGCAGCGACCGGGACAGGGCCTCTGGAAACACCATATATTTT.

The CDR3 reads CASSLGGTSNTGELFF. The CDR3 DNA sequence: TGTGCCAGCAGCTTAGGAGGGACAAGCAACACCGGGGAGCTGTTTTTT. The chain uses TRBV7-2 and TRBJ2-2, with D possibly matching TRBD1 (6 bases). V was pared by 1 base and J by 2 bases, with 11 bases between. The length of the CDR3 is 16 residues. The germline V gene has CDR1 SGHTA and CDR2 FQGNSA.

The CDR3 bases are TGTGCCAGTAGTATTCGCGGGACAGGGTATGAAAAACTGTTTTTT. It is translated as CASSIRGTGYEKLFF. V gene TRBV19 combines with J gene TRBJ1-4, with 9 nucleotides matching TRBD1. Germline V gives CDR1 LNHDA, CDR2 SQIVND (reference sequence). The V and J ends lost 3 bases and 6 bases, in that order; junction bases with no gene match: 5. This CDR3 comprises 15 residues.

This clone was detected a few times. The chain has TRBV7-6 and TRBJ1-1; a possible D gene is TRBD1 (6 bases). V shed 0 bases and J shed 3 bases, with 23 bases lying between them. Germline V CDR1 and CDR2: SGHVS, FNYEAQ. CDR3 size: 19 residues. This CDR3 reads CASSLAPGGLRVSDTEAFF. CDR3 coding DNA: TGTGCCAGCAGCTTAGCGCCGGGGGGGCTAAGAGTATCCGACACTGAAGCTTTCTTT.

The chain recombines TRBV19 with TRBJ2-2; D is possibly TRBD2 (5 bases). Germline V CDR1 and CDR2: LNHDA, SQIVND (reference sequence). The CDR3 spans 15 residues. V was cut by 7 bases and J by 6 bases, with 18 bases left in between. The CDR3 coding sequence is TGTGCCAGTAAGCCATATACCACCGGGGCCGGGGAGCTGTTTTTT. This encodes CASKPYTTGAGELFF. The complete variable domain, with remaining parts taken from reference TRBV19 and TRBJ2-2, reads DGGITQSPKYLFRKEGQNVTLSCEQNLNHDAMYWYRQDPGQGLRLIYYSQIVNDFQKGDIAEGYSVSREKKESFPLTVTSAQKNPTAFYLCASKPYTTGAGELFFGEGSRLTVL.

This chain joins TRBV4-1 and TRBJ2-5, with a tentative D call TRBD2 (7 bases). The CDR3 runs to 16 residues. From germline, CDR1 is MGHRA and CDR2 YSYEKL. Trimming stripped 1 base from V and 4 bases from J, with 16 bases between. The CDR3 spells CASSQGPGGGIETQYF. The CDR3 DNA is TGCGCCAGCAGCCAAGGTCCGGGGGGCGGGATAGAGACCCAGTACTTC.

The chain carries TRBV7-9 and TRBJ1-4, with 7 bases lining up with TRBD1. CDR1 is SEHNR, CDR2 FQNEAQ, per germline (reference sequence). V gave up 0 bases and J gave up 4 bases; unmatched junction bases: 2. This CDR3 comprises 15 residues. DNA for the CDR3: TGTGCCAGCAGCTTAGCGGGACAGATTAATGAAAAACTGTTTTTT. Protein: CASSLAGQINEKLFF.

The chain combines TRBV10-3 with TRBJ1-2; no definite D call. V shed 11 bases and J shed 8 bases, with 15 bases lying between them. Germline CDR1 ENHRY, CDR2 SYGVKD. The CDR3 extends over 11 amino acids. The CDR3 nucleotides are TGTGCCGTCGCCCGTGGAGGCGGCTACACCTTC. Its translation is CAVARGGGYTF.

This clone has just a few counts. This sequence joins TRBV29-1 and TRBJ2-7; 7 positions match TRBD1. In germline, CDR1 is SQVTM, CDR2 ANQGSEA. V lost 6 bases to trimming and J lost 5 bases; unmatched junction nucleotides: 4. The CDR3 sequence is 11 residues long. CDR3 amino acids: CSVDGTDEQYF. CDR3 nucleotides: TGCAGCGTAGATGGGACAGACGAGCAGTACTTC.

CDR3 sequence (DNA): TGCGCCAGCAGCGCGACAGGGGGCCGTGAGACCCAGTACTTC. Translation gives CASSATGGRETQYF. V is TRBV5-1 and J is TRBJ2-5; 10 nucleotides line up with TRBD1. After removal of 4 bases from V and 5 bases from J, the junction contained 5 bases not matched to a gene. The CDR3 is 14 amino acids. Germline V lookup: CDR1 SGHRS, CDR2 YFSETQ.

The chain recombines TRBV6-5 with TRBJ1-6; 8 bases agree with TRBD1. Per the germline V gene, CDR1 is MNHEY and CDR2 is SVGAGI. The CDR3 runs 14 residues. After removal of 2 bases from V and 9 bases from J, the junction contained 3 bases not matched to a gene. CDR3 in DNA: TGTGCCAGCAGTTACGAAGGACAGGGTTCACCCCTCCACTTT. Amino acid sequence: CASSYEGQGSPLHF.

This clone appeared once. The chain uses TRBV5-1 and TRBJ2-5; the D gene is possibly TRBD1 (6 bases). Trimming removed 5 bases at V and 5 bases at J, with 10 bases between. The CDR3 extends over 12 amino acids. Germline CDR1 reads SGHRS; CDR2 reads YFSETQ. CDR3 DNA sequence: TGCGCCAGCAGTCCCCAGGGGGAGACCCAGTACTTC. Encoded protein: CASSPQGETQYF.

The chain is built from TRBV30 and TRBJ2-1, with D possibly being TRBD2 (6 bases). Trimming left V 0 bases short and J 6 bases short, with 12 bases between. CDR1 is GTSNPN, CDR2 SVGIG, per germline (reference sequence). This CDR3 region has 14 residues. CDR3 DNA: TGTGCCTGGAGTGTACTACTAGCTGGCAATGAGCAGTTCTTC. Its protein is CAWSVLLAGNEQFF. Variable domain in full (rest from reference TRBV30 and TRBJ2-1): SQTIHQWPATLVQPVGSPLSLECTVEGTSNPNLYWYRQAAGRGLQLLFYSVGIGQISSEVPQNLSASRPQDRQFILSSKKLLLSDSGFYLCAWSVLLAGNEQFFGPGTRLTVL.

The gene calls are TRBV23-1 and TRBJ1-1, with D perhaps matching TRBD1 (6 bases). TRBV23-1 is labeled an ORF, and its function is uncertain. V was shortened by 6 bases and J by 1 base, with 18 bases between the two germline ends. The CDR3 loop spans 16 amino acids. The CDR3 nucleotides read TGCGCCAGCAGCCCTACTTCTGGGACATGGAACACTGAAGCTTTCTTT. Translated: CASSPTSGTWNTEAFF.

The chain employs TRBV7-9 and TRBJ1-1, with D tentatively TRBD1 (6 bases). Germline assignment: CDR1 SEHNR and CDR2 FQNEAQ (reference sequence). The CDR3 is 14 residues long. Trimming shortened V by 8 bases and J by 9 bases, and 22 bases separated the two germline ends. The CDR3 nucleotides read TGTGCCAGCGGCAAAATCGCAGGGGTTGATCAAGCTTTCTTT. Translated: CASGKIAGVDQAFF.

The chain combines TRBV30 with TRBJ2-7; possibly TRBD2 for D (6 bases). In germline, CDR1 is GTSNPN, CDR2 SVGIG (reference sequence). CDR3 size: 12 residues. The germline V and J ends were trimmed by 1 base and 2 bases, with 6 bases remaining between them. The CDR3: CAWSGEAYEQYF. The CDR3 nucleotides are TGTGCCTGGAGTGGGGAGGCCTACGAGCAGTACTTC.

The rearrangement links TRBV27 to TRBJ1-2; 7 nucleotides match TRBD1. Germline-derived CDR1 and CDR2 are MNHEY and SMNVEV (reference sequence). Trimming removed 8 bases from V and 3 bases from J; junction bases left unmatched: 6. The CDR3 length is 13 residues. This CDR3 is CASRRQGDYGYTF. CDR3 coding DNA: TGTGCCAGCCGACGACAGGGAGACTATGGCTACACCTTC.

This clone was detected many times. V is TRBV5-1 and J is TRBJ2-5; 10 bases are a match to TRBD2. There are 18 residues in the CDR3. J lost 5 bases, V lost 5 bases, and 18 bases had no gene match. CDR1 SGHRS and CDR2 YFSETQ come from the germline V gene. The CDR3 sequence is CASSALGNLAGVGETQYF. CDR3 nucleotides: TGCGCCAGCAGTGCTTTGGGCAATCTAGCGGGAGTCGGGGAGACCCAGTACTTC.

The sample holds a few counts of this clone. The CDR3 DNA reads TGCAGCGCCACGCCCGCAGGGACAGATACGCAGTATTTT. Its protein product is CSATPAGTDTQYF. The chain employs TRBV29-1 and TRBJ2-3; possibly TRBD1 for D (5 bases). Germline CDR1 SQVTM, CDR2 ANQGSEA. The germline V and J ends were trimmed by 7 bases and 3 bases, with 14 bases remaining between them. CDR3 length: 13 residues.

The rearrangement joins TRBV19 to TRBJ2-2, with 7 nucleotides matching TRBD1. Per the germline V gene, CDR1 is LNHDA and CDR2 is SQIVND (reference sequence). Unmatched junction bases numbered 7, after V lost 5 bases and J lost 1 base. CDR3 length: 16 residues. The CDR3 reads CASSVNRGLNTGELFF. Here the CDR3 DNA reads TGTGCCAGTAGTGTTAACAGGGGTCTGAACACCGGGGAGCTGTTTTTT.